These T cell receptor beta chains were read from a single sample in a study of T cell responses to AZD1222 COVID-19 vaccine. Assay: immunoSEQ multiplex PCR; the TCRdb copy retains only in-frame clones and omits some. The sample yields under 150,000 clones, about 87% seen once. Sequencing was performed on peripheral blood, taken on day 0 of AZD1222 vaccination. Receptor source: an adult in good health. The CDR3 runs from the conserved cysteine through the conserved F or W. The D gene is left open where the match is weak. Rows may omit the clone size; those that give it use once, few, many or a size class.

CDR3 length	D gene	V gene	J gene	clone size	CDR3 protein	CDR3 DNA
12	NA	TRBV2	TRBJ1-6	NA	CAGTTEASPLHF	TGTGCCGGAACGACAGAGGCTTCACCCCTCCACTTT
15	TRBD1	TRBV10-3	TRBJ1-6	NA	CAISESQGANSPLHF	TGTGCCATCAGTGAGTCTCAGGGGGCGAATTCACCCCTCCACTTT
18	TRBD1	TRBV15	TRBJ1-3	NA	CATSRDWTGGNSGNTIYF	TGTGCCACCAGCAGAGACTGGACAGGGGGCAACTCTGGAAACACCATATATTTT
14	TRBD1	TRBV3-1/TRBV3-2	TRBJ1-1	NA	CASSQGQGDTEAFF	TGTGCCAGCAGCCAAGGACAGGGGGACACTGAAGCTTTCTTT
15	NA	TRBV28	TRBJ1-6	NA	CASSSPGQINSPLHF	TGTGCCAGCAGTTCCCCGGGGCAGATTAATTCACCCCTCCACTTT
14	NA	TRBV19	TRBJ2-3	NA	CASSIGGSTDTQYF	TGTGCCAGTAGTATAGGCGGGAGCACAGATACGCAGTATTTT
17	NA	TRBV28	TRBJ1-5	NA	CASRSRGGFYSNQPQHF	TGTGCCAGCAGGTCCAGGGGCGGGTTTTATAGCAATCAGCCCCAGCATTTT
14	NA	TRBV2	TRBJ2-7	NA	CANKFGQGIDEQYF	TGTGCAAATAAATTTGGGCAGGGGATCGACGAGCAGTACTTC
16	NA	TRBV27	TRBJ2-2	NA	CASTRNWDLSQGELFF	TGTGCCAGCACAAGAAATTGGGACTTATCCCAGGGGGAGCTGTTTTTT
16	TRBD1	TRBV6-7	TRBJ2-1	NA	CASSYRDKQGAYEQFF	TGTGCCAGCAGTTACAGGGACAAACAGGGGGCCTATGAGCAGTTCTTC
15	NA	TRBV9	TRBJ1-2	NA	CASSVEAHSPYGYTF	TGTGCCAGCAGCGTAGAGGCCCACTCCCCCTATGGCTACACCTTC
17	NA	TRBV4-1	TRBJ2-3	NA	CASSQDHRDQFTDTQYF	TGCGCCAGCAGCCAGGACCACCGGGACCAATTCACAGATACGCAGTATTTT
13	NA	TRBV5-1	TRBJ1-2	NA	CASSIDPVYGYTF	TGCGCCAGCAGCATTGACCCGGTCTATGGCTACACCTTC
12	NA	TRBV30	TRBJ2-5	NA	CAWSVTRETQYF	TGTGCCTGGAGTGTTACTCGAGAGACCCAGTACTTC
16	TRBD1	TRBV5-8	TRBJ1-5	once	CASSRTGTVRNQPQHF	TGTGCCAGCAGCCGGACCGGGACAGTCCGCAATCAGCCCCAGCATTTT
15	TRBD1	TRBV11-2	TRBJ1-4	NA	CASSRQGLANEKLFF	TGTGCCAGCAGCCGACAGGGGCTAGCTAATGAAAAACTGTTTTTT
15	NA	TRBV15	TRBJ2-1	NA	CATSARLGGNNEQFF	TGTGCCACCAGCGCCCGGCTAGGCGGTAACAATGAGCAGTTCTTC
12	NA	TRBV29-1	TRBJ1-4	NA	CSVVGKGEKLFF	TGCAGCGTTGTAGGGAAAGGGGAAAAACTGTTTTTT
19	TRBD2	TRBV6-4	TRBJ2-1	few	CASSDPPFRLAGAGNEQFF	TGTGCCAGCAGTGACCCGCCGTTTCGACTAGCGGGAGCCGGGAATGAGCAGTTCTTC
12	NA	TRBV10-2	TRBJ2-3	NA	CASRDYKDTQYF	TGCGCCAGCAGGGACTACAAAGATACGCAGTATTTT
15	TRBD1	TRBV28	TRBJ1-5	NA	CASSFLQGDNQPQHF	TGTGCCAGCAGTTTTCTACAGGGGGACAATCAGCCCCAGCATTTT
12	NA	TRBV10-1	TRBJ2-7	NA	CASSEAGYEQYF	TGCGCCAGCAGTGAGGCGGGATACGAGCAGTACTTC
15	NA	TRBV28	TRBJ1-1	NA	CASSPATGMNTEAFF	TGTGCCAGCAGTCCCGCCACAGGGATGAACACTGAAGCTTTCTTT
13	NA	TRBV5-4	TRBJ2-3	NA	CASSLEITDTQYF	TGTGCCAGCAGCTTGGAGATTACAGATACGCAGTATTTT
14	NA	TRBV6-8	TRBJ2-5	NA	CASSIEAPMETQYF	TGTGCCAGCAGCATCGAGGCCCCCATGGAGACCCAGTACTTC
14	TRBD1	TRBV6-2/TRBV6-3	TRBJ1-5	NA	CASSLQGAVEPQHF	TGTGCCAGCAGTTTACAGGGGGCTGTGGAGCCCCAGCATTTT
14	NA	TRBV5-1	TRBJ1-1	NA	CASTRSDMNTEAFF	TGCGCCAGCACGAGATCCGACATGAACACTGAAGCTTTCTTT
17	TRBD1	TRBV3-1/TRBV3-2	TRBJ2-5	NA	CASSQGSGTGGLETQYF	TGTGCCAGCAGCCAAGGTTCCGGGACAGGGGGGTTAGAGACCCAGTACTTC
12	NA	TRBV5-1	TRBJ2-1	NA	CASSSQSNEQFF	TGCGCCAGCAGCTCCCAATCCAATGAGCAGTTCTTC
14	NA	TRBV27	TRBJ1-2	NA	CASTPGSRNYGYTF	TGTGCCAGCACCCCCGGCAGCCGTAACTATGGCTACACCTTC
13	TRBD1	TRBV5-1	TRBJ1-5	NA	CASSTGVGQPQHF	TGCGCCAGCAGTACAGGGGTGGGCCAGCCCCAGCATTTT
12	NA	TRBV15	TRBJ1-1	NA	CATSRADTEAFF	TGTGCCACCAGCAGAGCAGATACTGAAGCTTTCTTT
14	NA	TRBV2	TRBJ1-2	NA	CASSEARTVYGYTF	TGTGCCAGCAGTGAAGCGAGGACGGTCTATGGCTACACCTTC
14	TRBD1	TRBV19	TRBJ2-7	NA	CASSLGQGRYEQYF	TGTGCCAGTAGTTTGGGACAGGGGAGGTACGAGCAGTACTTC
14	NA	TRBV5-1	TRBJ1-6	NA	CASRERQESSPLHF	TGCGCCAGCCGGGAGCGGCAGGAATCCTCACCCCTCCACTTT
12	NA	TRBV30	TRBJ2-7	once	CAWSVTRYEQYF	TGTGCCTGGAGTGTAACGCGCTACGAGCAGTACTTC